The next 16 T cell receptor beta chains were all read from a single sample in a study of tissue T cells after allogeneic stem cell transplantation. Regarding time point: mouse harvest day 14 after allogeneic transplant. Mouse grafts combined 10^7 T-cell-depleted bone marrow cells with 10^6 splenic CD5+ T cells. The table came from immunoSEQ multiplex PCR; TCRdb's copy has only in-frame clones and leaves some out. Of roughly 4,000 clones in the sample, around half were seen once. Material for sequencing was gut tissue. These receptors were collected from a female BALB/c mouse given C57BL/6 T cells with graft-versus-host disease after an allogeneic hematopoietic cell transplant.

As regards this clone: Genes here carry mouse names. Coverage ceases 1 residue before the CDR3 finishes, and the germline J gene fills in the end. The rearrangement links TRBV26 to TRBJ2-2; no definite D call. Germline assignment: CDR1 KGHPV and CDR2 FQNQEV (reference sequence). The CDR3 runs to 14 residues. Trimming removed 4 bases from V and 0 bases from J, with 6 bases in between. The CDR3 bases that were read are TGTGCCAGCAGTCCCCAGACAAACACCGGGCAGCTCTAC. This sequence encodes CASSPQTNTGQLY. The whole CDR3 sequence reads CASSPQTNTGQLYF.

Worth noting for this clone: The germline and genes are mouse ones. The read finishes 1 residue shy of the CDR3 end, and the germline J gene is used to complete it. The chain links TRBV3 to TRBJ1-1, with D tentatively TRBD1 (6 bases). The ends were cut back, 2 bases at V and 1 base at J, with 8 bases in the middle. Germline V gene sequence: CDR1 SNHLY, CDR2 FYNGKV (reference sequence). The CDR3 is 14 amino acids. The sequenced part of the CDR3 DNA is TGTGCCAGCAGCTTAACAGGGATGAACACAGAAGTCTTC. The encoded protein is CASSLTGMNTEVF. The whole CDR3 region reads CASSLTGMNTEVFF. The full variable domain, with the rest looked up from reference TRBV3 and TRBJ1-1, is GPKVLQIPSHQIIDMGQMVTLNCDPVSNHLYFYWYKQILGQQMEFLVNFYNGKVMEKSKLFKDQFSVERPDGSYFTLKIQPTALEDSAVYFCASSLTGMNTEVFFGKGTRLTVV.

On this clone: Gene names and germline refer to mouse. The read stops 1 residue short of the end of the CDR3; the missing end is completed from the germline J gene. This sequence joins TRBV5 and TRBJ2-7, with 9 positions matching TRBD2. This CDR3 comprises 14 residues. V lost 2 bases and J lost 3; bases outside the gene matches: 2. Germline-derived CDR1 and CDR2 are LGHNA and YNLKQL (reference sequence). The DNA read from the CDR3 is TGTGCCAGCAGCCAACCTGGGGGGGTCTATGAACAGTAC. Translating it yields CASSQPGGVYEQY. From start to end, the CDR3 is CASSQPGGVYEQYF.

A word on this clone: Each gene name is a mouse one. The CDR3 is cut off 1 residue early in the read; its end comes from the germline J gene. The chain carries TRBV13-1 and TRBJ2-5; no definite D call. Germline V gene data show CDR1 as NSHNY and CDR2 as SYGAGN. This CDR3 region has 11 residues. V was shortened by 1 base and J by 6 bases, with 3 bases between the two germline ends. The CDR3 sequence: CASSDRDTQYF. Partial CDR3 DNA: TGTGCCAGCAGTGATCGGGACACCCAGTAC.

This clone showed up just a few times. Gene labels here are mouse ones. The DNA read from the CDR3 is TGTGCCAGCAGGGGGGGGGCAAACACCGGGCAGCTCTAC. It encodes CASRGGANTGQLY. The entire CDR3 sequence reads CASRGGANTGQLYF. This chain uses TRBV15 with TRBJ2-2; 7 nucleotides agree with TRBD2. The read falls 1 residue short of the CDR3 end, and the missing part is taken from the germline J gene. The CDR3 length is 14 residues. The V and J ends lost 6 bases and 0 bases, in that order; junction bases with no gene match: 1. CDR1 and CDR2 from the germline V gene are SGHND and FRSKSL.

A remark on this clone: All gene names here are mouse names. The read comes to an end 1 residue before the CDR3 does, leaving the germline J gene to fill in the end. The gene calls are TRBV4 and TRBJ1-1, with 7 bases aligning to TRBD1. Germline-derived CDR1 and CDR2 are LGHDT and YNNKQL (reference sequence). V gave up 5 bases and J gave up 0 bases; unmatched junction bases: 3. This CDR3 has 14 amino acids. Partial CDR3 DNA: TGTGCCAGCAGCCCCGGGACAGCAAACACAGAAGTCTTC. Its protein is CASSPGTANTEVF. The complete CDR3 sequence is CASSPGTANTEVFF.

Note on this clone: At one end, the junction sequence differs from germline, possibly due to a read error. Genes and germline are mouse. The CDR3 is cut off 1 residue early in the read; its end comes from the germline J gene. The V call is TRBV16, the J call TRBJ2-4; 7 bases fit TRBD1. This CDR3 has 14 amino acids. CDR1 is SGHSA and CDR2 is FRNQAP in the germline V gene. Partial CDR3 DNA: TGTGCAAGCAGCCAACAGGGGAGTCAAAGCACCTTGTAC. This gives the protein CASSQQGSQSTLY. The full CDR3 is CASSQQGSQSTLYF.

By share of the sample, this clone is medium-sized. These gene names are mouse names. Read sequence stops 1 residue before the CDR3 end, and the germline J gene provides the missing end. The chain joins TRBV3 to TRBJ2-1; TRBD2 matches at 12 bases. The CDR3 has 16 amino acids. From germline, CDR1 is SNHLY and CDR2 FYNGKV (reference sequence). With 5 bases clipped from V and 1 base from J, the junction kept 3 bases outside the gene matches. The CDR3 sequence: CASSPTGGANYAEQFF. CDR3 DNA, as far as it was read: TGTGCCAGCAGCCCGACTGGGGGGGCCAACTATGCTGAGCAGTTC.

About this clone: Gene labels here are mouse ones. The CDR3 goes on 1 residue after the read ends, and that part is filled in from the germline J gene. The rearrangement joins TRBV3 to TRBJ1-4; 10 bases match TRBD1. Per the germline V gene, CDR1 is SNHLY and CDR2 is FYNGKV (reference sequence). The CDR3 covers 14 residues. J gave up 9 bases and V 2 bases, and 3 bases lay outside the gene matches. This chain's CDR3 is CASSLWTGGKRLFF. The DNA read from the CDR3 is TGTGCCAGCAGCTTATGGACAGGGGGAAAAAGATTATTT.

The count of this clone is one. Genes and germline are mouse. The read finishes 1 residue shy of the CDR3 end, and the germline J gene is used to complete it. This chain links TRBV5 with TRBJ2-7, with TRBD2 matching 8 bases. Trimming took 4 bases from V and 4 from J; bases not matched to a gene: 9. CDR3 size: 15 residues. Germline V gives CDR1 LGHNA, CDR2 YNLKQL (reference sequence). CDR3 DNA (partial): TGTGCCAGCAGCCCCCTCGGGGGGGGCCTTTATGAACAGTAC. Protein: CASSPLGGGLYEQY. The whole CDR3 reads CASSPLGGGLYEQYF.

Notes on this clone: The gene names here belong to mouse. The read finishes 1 residue shy of the CDR3 end, and the germline J gene is used to complete it. The chain recombines TRBV26 with TRBJ2-4, with TRBD1 identical over 10 bases. The junction had 3 bases not matched to a gene; V was cut back by 6 bases and J by 0 bases. From germline, CDR1 is KGHPV and CDR2 FQNQEV (reference sequence). The CDR3 totals 15 residues. Here the CDR3 reads CASSVTGGSQNTLYF. The sequenced part of the CDR3 DNA is TGTGCCAGCAGCGTGACAGGGGGCAGTCAAAACACCTTGTAC.

Within the sample, this clone is large. Here the gene names and germline are mouse. The read is 1 residue too short to cover the CDR3 end, so that end is filled in from the germline J gene. The V gene is TRBV15, the J gene TRBJ2-7; D is ambiguous. The CDR3 length is 11 residues. Germline V gene lookup returns CDR1 SGHND and CDR2 FRSKSL. V dropped 5 bases and J dropped 0 bases, with 2 bases sitting between them. Incomplete CDR3 DNA: TGTGCCAGCAGTAACTCCTATGAACAGTAC. It is translated as CASSNSYEQY. The complete CDR3 reads CASSNSYEQYF.

As concerns this clone: Mouse gene names and germline throughout. The read ends 1 residue shy of where the CDR3 ends; the end is completed using the germline J gene. The chain couples TRBV23 to TRBJ2-5; the D call in the table, TRBD2, was not verified against the DNA. The germline V gene encodes CDR1 KGHTA and CDR2 FQNQQP. This CDR3 region has 15 residues. CDR3 bases read: TGCTCCAGCAGTCAACTCAGGACTGGGGGGGACACCCAGTAC. As protein: CSSSQLRTGGDTQY. The entire CDR3 protein reads CSSSQLRTGGDTQYF. The entire variable domain, with the rest obtained from reference TRBV23 and TRBJ2-5, is as follows: DAAVTQKPRYLIKMKGQEAEMKCIPEKGHTAVFWYQQKQSKELKFLIYFQNQQPLDQIDMVKERFSAVCPSSSLCSLGIRTCEAEDSALYLCSSSQLRTGGDTQYFGPGTRLLVL.

Comment on this clone: Gene names and germline match the mouse. The read finishes 1 residue shy of the CDR3 end, and the germline J gene is used to complete it. J is TRBJ1-2 and V is TRBV3, with D possibly TRBD1 on 5 matching bases. The CDR3 consists of 14 residues. From germline, CDR1 is SNHLY and CDR2 FYNGKV (reference sequence). V was trimmed by 5 bases and J by 0 bases, leaving 10 bases between them. The CDR3 is CASSRTNANSDYTF. CDR3 DNA (partial): TGTGCCAGCAGCCGGACAAATGCAAACTCCGACTACACC.

The count of this clone is one. The gene symbols are mouse symbols. The read falls 1 residue short of the CDR3 end, and the missing part is taken from the germline J gene. The chain recombines TRBV26 with TRBJ1-6; a possible D gene is TRBD1 (5 bases). TRBJ1-6 is sorted into the ORF group, with uncertain function. CDR3 length: 14 residues. Germline CDR1 is KGHPV and CDR2 is FQNQEV (reference sequence). The germline V and J ends were trimmed by 4 bases and 4 bases, with 8 bases remaining between them. The CDR3 loop is CASSPGQYNSPLYF. The CDR3 DNA, read in part, is TGTGCCAGCAGTCCCGGACAATATAATTCGCCCCTCTAC.

On this clone: Genes and germline are mouse. The read falls 1 residue short of the CDR3 end, and the missing part is taken from the germline J gene. The chain recombines TRBV15 with TRBJ2-5, with 9 bases identical to TRBD2. V dropped 6 bases and J dropped 5; count of bases not matched to a gene: 3. Germline CDR1 is SGHND and CDR2 is FRSKSL. CDR3 length equals 13 residues. The CDR3 here is CASSQTGGDTQYF. The CDR3 bases that were read are TGTGCCAGCAGCCAGACTGGGGGAGACACCCAGTAC.